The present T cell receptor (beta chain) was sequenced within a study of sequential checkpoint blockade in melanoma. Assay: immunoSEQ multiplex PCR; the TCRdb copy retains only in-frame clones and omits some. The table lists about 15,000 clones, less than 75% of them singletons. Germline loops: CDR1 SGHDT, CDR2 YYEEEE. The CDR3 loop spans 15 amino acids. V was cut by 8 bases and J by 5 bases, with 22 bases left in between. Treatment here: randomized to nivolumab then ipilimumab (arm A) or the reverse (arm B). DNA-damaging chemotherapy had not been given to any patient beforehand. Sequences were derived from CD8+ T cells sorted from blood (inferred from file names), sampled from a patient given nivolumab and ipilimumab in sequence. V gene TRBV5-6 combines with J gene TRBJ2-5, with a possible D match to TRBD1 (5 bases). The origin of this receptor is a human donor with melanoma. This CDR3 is CASTPLQGLGETQYF. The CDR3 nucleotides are TGTGCCAGTACTCCCCTCCAGGGTCTGGGGGAGACCCAGTACTTC. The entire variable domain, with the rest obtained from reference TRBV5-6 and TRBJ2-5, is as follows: DAGVTQSPTHLIKTRGQQVTLRCSPKSGHDTVSWYQQALGQGPQFIFQYYEEEERQRGNFPDRFSGHQFPNYSSELNVNALLLGDSALYLCASTPLQGLGETQYFGPGTRLLVL.